What follows is one T cell receptor (beta chain) and its context. TCRdb keeps only in-frame clones here, not all; method: immunoSEQ multiplex PCR. The sample lists 60,000 to 75,000 clones, around 85% occurring once. This sample was taken from a study of blood T cell repertoires in COVID-19. Study in general: Samples taken during acute and convalescent COVID-19 were collected in the United States, Italy and Spain. T cells, B-cell-depleted T cells, or PBMCs provided the cDNA or gDNA that served as material.

Germline loops: CDR1 LNHDA, CDR2 SQIVND (reference sequence). This CDR3 contains 14 residues. V dropped 5 bases and J dropped 6 bases, with 13 bases sitting between them. The sample consisted of peripheral blood. This chain links TRBV19 with TRBJ2-2; D is ambiguous. This sequence was found in a woman older than 75 with acute or convalescent COVID-19. The CDR3 DNA reads TGTGCCAGTAGTGGAAGACTTGTGCCCGGGGAGCTGTTTTTT. The encoded protein is CASSGRLVPGELFF.